This TCR beta chain was sequenced in a study of shared clonotypes between healthy human individuals (TCRdb year 2020). About the study as a whole: Two women and a few men aged 18 to 49 years were included in the cohort. For each donor, three plates each were used for CD4 naive and CD4 memory, two plates were used for CD8 naive, and one plate was used for CD8 memory. Blood TCR repertoires of about five healthy adults were deeply sequenced to estimate repertoire size and the extent of clonotype sharing between individuals. To increase sequencing depth and limit assay-specific biases, TCR repertoire library preparation and sequencing were carried out by different laboratories using diverse techniques. Per donor, leukapheresis produced somewhere between about 0.8 and 9 billion PBMCs. What the authors observed across the whole study: Pairwise subsampling led to the expectation that sequencing depth would affect the degree of clonotype sharing among donors. Larger estimated clonotype richness was generally found for naive subsets than for memory subsets. Compared with non-shared clonotypes, clonotypes shared by all four sorted-subset donors had higher generation probabilities. Sampling was restricted to blood, and TCR repertoires in tissues likely differ from the TCR repertoires found in blood. Across four donors, around 5.4% of naive CD4, over 3% of naive CD8, about 2.3% of memory CD4, and approximately 0.42% of memory CD8 clonotypes were shared. Because the study included a small number of donors, the genetic and exposure-history diversity represented was limited. Even with the large sequencing depth, rarefaction of the sorted-subset datasets indicated that sequencing was incomplete.

Using the deep immunoSEQ assay, multiplex PCR amplified TCR CDR3 regions from genomic DNA. Genomic DNA extracted from each cell subset was distributed evenly over all wells of several immunoSEQ 96-well plates, and each plate served as one replicate. Each replicate PCR for sorted subsets received approximately 220 ng genomic DNA, equal to about 29,000 T cell genomes. Purified libraries were measured with a Qubit 3.0 fluorometer, size-checked on a Bioanalyzer 2100, and measured again with the KAPA Library Quantification kit. Every immunoSEQ 96-well plate was sequenced on a separate single-read 150-cycle Illumina NextSeq 550 flow cell. In the authors' own workflow: Because only junctional sequences without quality scores were contained in the immunoSEQ output, filtering matching that applied to full-length reads could not be performed. Sequences were annotated with PyIR, a Python wrapper for IgBLAST v1.9, using IMGT germline references to assign V/J genes and CDR3. Reads were removed for weak V/J assignments (E-value above 1e-6), missing CDR3, stop codons, out-of-frame junctions, or ambiguous translated residues. A V3J clonotype was defined by an identical inferred V gene, J gene, and CDR3 amino acid sequence. To compute the percentage overlap between repertoires, the number of shared unique clonotypes was divided by the size of the smaller repertoire. RTK rarefaction, the Chao1 estimator, and Recon v2.1 estimates of unobserved clonotypes were used to assess repertoire richness. OLGA was used to compute generation probabilities for all TCRbeta clonotypes that the gDNA method yielded from a few donors. The table was pulled from immuneACCESS by TCRdb, which kept in-frame rearrangements only. Such tables lose some clones; where checked, under half of the loss comes from unresolved V genes, and the rest has no known cause. V, J and clone size derive from that table, while D and trimming were established from the DNA sequence. A total of around 1.6 million clones appear in this sample, about 98% of them only once. The top ten clonotypes cover about 0.45% of the sample.

Comments on this clone: The clone's antigen remains unknown. No per-base quality is available; no much larger clone lies one base away.

At the junction V is shortened by 0 bases and J by 6 bases, with 11 bases in between. The CDR3 sequence holds 14 residues, the cysteine and phenylalanine included. Kept here is only the CDR3 DNA, which spans 42 bases and is read in frame from base 1. In the germline V gene, CDR1 corresponds to SGDLS and CDR2 to YYNGEE. The donors were healthy, HIV-negative adults who had no recently reported acute infections or vaccinations. All donors were Caucasian adults living in Nashville, Tennessee, USA. CD4+ T cells were enriched by magnetic negative selection, after which naive cells were positively selected on CD45RA and the negative fraction was taken as the memory subset. After blood collection by leukapheresis, PBMCs were isolated using Ficoll-Histopaque density gradient centrifugation and then cryopreserved in the vapor phase of liquid nitrogen. Analytical flow cytometry was used to check the purity and quantity of each magnetically sorted T cell population. From each sorted fraction, genomic DNA was isolated and quantified by UV absorbance on a Nanodrop 2000c.

This receptor was obtained from a man aged 30-40 years in good health. The sequenced sample consisted of naive CD4+ T cells sorted from blood. The cell subset or site label, read with the paper, signifies: CD45RA+ positively selected. This chain joins TRBV9 to TRBJ2-3; the D segment is perhaps TRBD1 or TRBD2, each sharing 5 matched bases. The nucleotides read TGTGCCAGCAGCGTAGCGGGGCCCCTGGATACGCAGTATTTT. This translates into CASSVAGPLDTQYF.